What follows are 22 T cell receptor beta chains derived from one specimen sequenced in a study of T cell repertoires in cytomegalovirus infection. TCRdb re-called the reads through MiXCR, storing one row per CDR3 protein. The data hold fewer than 950,000 distinct CDR3 sequences, with around a third observed a single time. Antigen specificity for these receptors is unknown. This material consisted of cultured CD8+ T cells from PBMCs, taken from culture after CMV antigen stimulation. These receptors were obtained from a human donor in good health (CMV status not recorded). Some clones in this sample may be carry-over from other donors' samples.

This clonotype was seen many times. The CDR3 is CASSLGHGVGEQYV. The CDR3 nucleotides are TGTGCCAGCAGCTTAGGACACGGTGTTGGCGAGCAGTACGTC. This chain links TRBV7-2 with TRBJ2-7, with D unclear. Per the germline V gene, CDR1 is SGHTA and CDR2 is FQGNSA. Between the trimmed V and J ends, which lost 1 base and 6 bases, there was a span of 13 bases. This CDR3 contains 14 residues.

The chain combines TRBV19 with TRBJ1-1; TRBD1 matches at 7 bases. This CDR3 contains 15 residues. Germline lookup yields CDR1 LNHDA and CDR2 SQIVND (reference sequence). With V trimmed by 10 bases and J by 1 base, 12 bases remained unmatched. The CDR3 loop is CATVQGGYRNTEAFF. CDR3 nucleotide sequence: TGTGCCACCGTTCAGGGGGGATATCGGAACACTGAAGCTTTCTTT.

The V gene is TRBV4-3, the J gene TRBJ1-3, with D perhaps TRBD1 (5 bases). V shed 1 base and J shed 8 bases, with 15 bases lying between them. Germline V gene data show CDR1 as LGHNA and CDR2 as YSLEER. This CDR3 region has 15 residues. CDR3 nucleotides: TGCGCCAGCAGCCAAGGGGGGACCGGCGGGGACACCATATATTTT. As protein: CASSQGGTGGDTIYF.

The CDR3 loop is CSASQEPSYEQYF. The CDR3 DNA follows: TGCAGTGCTAGCCAGGAACCTTCCTACGAGCAGTACTTC. The rearrangement uses TRBV20-1 and TRBJ2-7; D uncertain. V shed 3 bases and J shed 1 base, with 10 bases lying between them. The CDR3 extends over 13 amino acids. Germline lookup yields CDR1 DFQATT and CDR2 SNEGSKA (reference sequence).

Only one count was recorded for this clonotype. The junction departs from germline at one end; a sequencing error may be responsible. The rearrangement uses TRBV5-6 and TRBJ2-7; TRBD1 matches at 7 bases. Germline CDR1 reads SGHDT; CDR2 reads YYEEEE. This CDR3 contains 13 residues. CDR3 coding DNA: TGTACCAGCAGCTCGACAGGGTCCTACGAGCAGTACTTC. This codes for CTSSSTGSYEQYF.

In its sample, this clonotype was seen once. This chain links TRBV6-6 with TRBJ1-1, with a possible D match to TRBD1 (5 bases). The CDR3 totals 14 residues. Trimming stripped 2 bases from V and 4 bases from J, with 11 bases between. The germline gives CDR1 MNHNY, CDR2 SVGAGI (reference sequence). This CDR3 is CASSYGGTFTEAFF. The CDR3 DNA sequence: TGTGCCAGCAGTTACGGAGGGACGTTCACTGAAGCTTTCTTT.

V and J are TRBV12-3 or TRBV12-4 and TRBJ1-1; D gene uncertain. This CDR3 is built from 13 residues. V gave up 6 bases and J gave up 3 bases, with 11 bases separating them. The CDR3 region has the DNA TGTGCCAGCAGATCAGAGTTGGACACTGAAGCTTTCTTT. It is translated as CASRSELDTEAFF.

The chain combines TRBV5-4 with TRBJ1-1; no clear D gene. The CDR3 sequence is 16 residues long. V dropped 0 bases and J dropped 1 base, with 13 bases sitting between them. Per germline, CDR1 SGHNT and CDR2 YYREEE (reference sequence). CDR3 nucleotide sequence: TGTGCCAGCAGCTTGGCCAATTTTCCAGAGAACACTGAAGCTTTCTTT. Translation gives CASSLANFPENTEAFF.

About this clonotype: With a much larger clone just one base away, this may be a read error. This rearrangement joins TRBV11-2 to TRBJ2-1; 7 bases agree with TRBD2. The CDR3 sequence is 14 residues long. The germline gives CDR1 SGHAT, CDR2 FQNNGV. CDR3 loop: CTSSLDGGYNEQFF. Written as DNA, the CDR3 is TGTACCAGCAGCTTAGACGGGGGGTACAATGAGCAGTTCTTC.

This rearrangement joins TRBV5-1 to TRBJ2-1, with TRBD1 matching 7 bases. J was trimmed by 12 bases and V by 0 bases; bases with no gene match: 9. The CDR3 is made up of 14 amino acids. Germline V lookup: CDR1 SGHRS, CDR2 YFSETQ. CDR3 protein: CASSLEAGGIGQFF. Here the CDR3 DNA reads TGCGCCAGCAGCTTGGAGGCAGGGGGAATAGGGCAGTTCTTC.

The chain couples TRBV27 to TRBJ2-6; either TRBD1 or TRBD2 may supply D (6 bases each). CDR1 is MNHEY and CDR2 is SMNVEV in the germline V gene (reference sequence). The V and J ends lost 3 bases and 0 bases respectively, with 15 bases between them. The CDR3 has 18 amino acids. The CDR3 sequence: CASSFGGGTSSGANVLTF. The CDR3 DNA is TGTGCCAGCAGTTTTGGAGGGGGGACCAGCTCTGGGGCCAACGTCCTGACTTTC.

The rearrangement links TRBV24-1 to TRBJ2-7; no definite D call. The CDR3 length is 14 residues. V was cut by 2 bases and J by 7 bases, with 14 bases left in between. CDR1 is KGHDR, CDR2 SFDVKD, per germline. The CDR3 here is CATSDSSSVGEQYF. CDR3 DNA: TGTGCCACCAGTGATTCGAGCAGCGTAGGGGAGCAGTACTTC.

This clonotype was seen ten or more times. V is TRBV7-2 and J is TRBJ1-6; 8 bases match TRBD1. J was trimmed by 3 bases and V by 5 bases; bases with no gene match: 9. This CDR3 contains 17 residues. CDR1 SGHTA and CDR2 FQGNSA come from the germline V gene. The CDR3 region has the DNA TGTGCCAGCAGCCTTACGACAGGGGAGGTCTATAATTCACCCCTCCACTTT. It yields the protein CASSLTTGEVYNSPLHF.

There are many counts of this clonotype. The V call is TRBV7-2, the J call TRBJ1-1; D uncertain. Per the germline V gene, CDR1 is SGHTA and CDR2 is FQGNSA. The CDR3 covers 15 residues. The V gene lost 1 base and the J gene lost 3 bases, with 12 bases spanning the gap. CDR3 in amino acids: CASSLDRGPDTEAFF. The DNA of the CDR3 is TGTGCCAGCAGCTTAGACCGGGGTCCGGACACTGAAGCTTTCTTT.

This clonotype has ten or more counts. This chain joins TRBV6-1 and TRBJ2-1; TRBD1 might be the D (6 bases). Deletions cut 2 bases from V and 5 bases from J, with 13 bases between. The CDR3 runs to 15 residues. Germline V gene lookup returns CDR1 MNHNS and CDR2 SASEGT. Here the CDR3 DNA reads TGTGCCAGCAGTGAAAGGGGGATGGGGGACAATGAGCAGTTCTTC. Protein product: CASSERGMGDNEQFF.

V is TRBV28 and J is TRBJ2-3; tentatively, D is TRBD1 or TRBD2 (6 bases each). V gave up 10 bases and J gave up 2 bases, with 16 bases separating them. The CDR3 covers 14 residues. Germline values: CDR1 MDHEN, CDR2 SYDVKM. Here the CDR3 reads CATGRGGFTDTQYF. The CDR3 bases are TGTGCCACCGGAAGAGGGGGGTTCACAGATACGCAGTATTTT. The full variable domain, in which reference TRBV28 and TRBJ2-3 provide the parts outside the CDR3, is DVKVTQSSRYLVKRTGEKVFLECVQDMDHENMFWYRQDPGLGLRLIYFSYDVKMKEKGDIPEGYSVSREKKERFSLILESASTNQTSMYLCATGRGGFTDTQYFGPGTRLTVL.

The sample holds a few counts of this clonotype. The chain joins TRBV27 to TRBJ2-3; TRBD2 aligns across 10 bases. The V gene's germline CDR1 is MNHEY and CDR2 SMNVEV (reference sequence). The trim removed 5 bases at V and 4 bases at J, leaving 9 bases unmatched. CDR3 length equals 16 residues. The CDR3 DNA follows: TGTGCCAGCAGTCCTGACAGGGGACTAGCGTCAGATACGCAGTATTTT. It translates to CASSPDRGLASDTQYF.

This clonotype was seen more than once but under ten times. Relative to the germline gene, one junction end is altered; a read error may explain this. This chain links TRBV7-6 with TRBJ2-1, with D tentatively TRBD2 (5 bases). The V gene's germline CDR1 is SGHVS and CDR2 FNYEAQ. The CDR3 spans 13 residues. CDR3 protein: CASSKASNNEQFF. The CDR3 region has the DNA TGTGCTAGCAGCAAGGCTAGCAACAATGAGCAGTTCTTC.

The V gene is TRBV7-9, the J gene TRBJ2-3; TRBD1 matches at 8 bases. Looked up from germline, CDR1 is SEHNR and CDR2 is FQNEAQ (reference sequence). V trimming: 5 bases; J trimming: 6 bases; junction bases outside the gene matches: 7. This CDR3 contains 14 residues. The CDR3 DNA follows: TGTGCCAGCAGCGAGGACAGGGTATACGATACGCAGTATTTT. It is translated as CASSEDRVYDTQYF.

The chain joins TRBV6-5 to TRBJ2-1; 13 nucleotides line up with TRBD2. In germline, CDR1 is MNHEY, CDR2 SVGAGI. J lost 7 bases, V lost 0 bases, and 9 bases had no gene match. The CDR3 consists of 18 residues. Written as DNA, the CDR3 is TGTGCCAGCAGTTACTCGGCCACTAGCGGGGGGGCCCGGAATGAGCAGTTCTTC. Translated: CASSYSATSGGARNEQFF.

This clonotype turned up a few times. The genes are TRBV7-8 and TRBJ1-5; 8 nucleotides align to TRBD1. The length of the CDR3 is 16 residues. The trim removed 5 bases at V and 2 bases at J, leaving 8 bases unmatched. Germline CDR1 SGHVS, CDR2 FQNEAQ. This chain's CDR3 is CASSPGGQGGNQPQHF. The DNA for the CDR3 is TGTGCCAGCAGCCCAGGGGGCCAGGGAGGCAATCAGCCCCAGCATTTT.

In its sample, this clonotype was seen many times. This chain connects TRBV7-8 to TRBJ1-5; perhaps TRBD1 as D (6 bases). V was cut by 1 base and J by 3 bases, with 13 bases left in between. The CDR3 length is 16 residues. Germline V gives CDR1 SGHVS, CDR2 FQNEAQ. In DNA form, the CDR3 reads TGTGCCAGCAGCTTAGTTGCAGGGGCTTACAATCAGCCCCAGCATTTT. Amino acids: CASSLVAGAYNQPQHF.